This T cell receptor beta chain was obtained from a study of PD-L1 blockade in urothelial cancer. Looking at the study overall: Male patients with bladder-origin urothelial cancer numbered about 85% of the 29. Analysis of blood occurred 3 weeks (second dose) and 6 weeks after treatment start. Study outcomes and limitations: Where pretreatment blood TCR clonality fell below the median, better survival was predicted.

This table comes from immunoSEQ multiplex PCR, and its TCRdb copy is limited to in-frame clones, with some not included. The sample has approximately 71,000 clones, approximately 91% seen once; the top ten hold less than 3.5%. V dropped 3 bases and J dropped 9; count of bases not matched to a gene: 8. This CDR3 comprises 16 residues. The germline gives CDR1 SGHNT, CDR2 YYREEE (reference sequence). For this clone: What it binds is unknown.

Urothelial carcinoma, locally advanced or metastatic, affected the patients. This receptor was taken from a man in his sixties with urothelial cancer. This material consisted of PBMCs, taken around atezolizumab (anti-PD-L1) treatment. This chain links TRBV5-4 with TRBJ2-5; 16 bases are shared with TRBD2. CDR3 loop: CASSSGTSGRGAAQYF. The CDR3 region has the DNA TGTGCCAGCAGCTCGGGGACTAGCGGGAGGGGCGCGGCCCAGTACTTC.